The next 13 T cell receptor beta chains were all read from a single sample in a study of T cells expressing NK-cell markers. Following a re-call of the 5' RACE reads, TCRdb has one entry per CDR3 protein and lacks DNA. The listing contains some 500,000 distinct CDR3 sequences. Sample: blood T cells: a sorted CD56 or NKG2C T cell subset, CD4+ or CD8+ T cells, or bulk PBMC T cells (not recorded which). Every receptor here comes from a woman aged 45 to 65 in good health.

V gene TRBV28 combines with J gene TRBJ2-4; TCRdb names TRBD2, which stays unverified in the absence of DNA. This CDR3 is built from 19 residues. CDR1 MDHEN and CDR2 SYDVKM come from the germline V gene. CDR3 loop: CASSSPPLFSGLAKNIQYF.

The chain uses TRBV2 and TRBJ2-7. The germline V gene has CDR1 SNHLY and CDR2 FYNNEI. There are 14 residues in the CDR3. The CDR3 loop is CASSEATYPHEQYF. The entire variable domain, with the rest obtained from reference TRBV2 and TRBJ2-7, is as follows: EPEVTQTPSHQVTQMGQEVILRCVPISNHLYFYWYRQILGQKVEFLVSFYNNEISEKSEIFDDQFSVERPDGSNFTLKIRSTKLEDSAMYFCASSEATYPHEQYFGPGTRLTVT.

CDR3 protein: CASSPPTSGRGLEQFF. V is TRBV6-5 and J is TRBJ2-1; the D call from TCRdb, TRBD2, cannot be confirmed without DNA. CDR1 and CDR2 from the germline V gene are MNHEY and SVGAGI. CDR3 size: 16 residues.

The V gene is TRBV18, the J gene TRBJ2-1; the TCRdb call, TRBD1, lacks DNA for checking. The V gene's germline CDR1 is KGHSH and CDR2 LQKENI. CDR3 length: 12 amino acids. CDR3 sequence: CASSPTGYEQFF.

V and J are TRBV29-1 and TRBJ1-1; TCRdb selects TRBD1, and the lack of DNA leaves this call unchecked. The CDR3 has 13 residues. Germline V gene data show CDR1 as SQVTM and CDR2 as ANQGSEA. The CDR3 region is CSVSTGGNTEAFF.

The chain has TRBV7-9 and TRBJ1-2. The CDR3 is made up of 14 amino acids. Germline lookup yields CDR1 SEHNR and CDR2 FQNEAQ (reference sequence). The CDR3: CASRLSGKNYGYTF. The variable domain in full, completed from reference TRBV7-9 and TRBJ1-2, reads DTGVSQNPRHKITKRGQNVTFRCDPISEHNRLYWYRQTLGQGPEFLTYFQNEAQLEKSRLLSDRFSAERPKGSFSTLEIQRTEQGDSAMYLCASRLSGKNYGYTFGSGTRLTVV.

This chain connects TRBV7-2 to TRBJ2-1; there is no DNA to check the TCRdb D call of TRBD2. In germline, CDR1 is SGHTA, CDR2 FQGNSA. The CDR3 is 16 amino acids. CDR3 sequence reads: CASRSQRLAGGQEQFF.

This chain uses TRBV10-3 with TRBJ2-5; TCRdb designates TRBD2, a call that cannot be tested without DNA. Germline lookup yields CDR1 ENHRY and CDR2 SYGVKD. The CDR3 is 18 residues long. CDR3 amino acids: CAISEPGLAGDWRETQYF.

V gene TRBV12-3 or TRBV12-4 combines with J gene TRBJ1-2. The CDR3 runs 15 residues. The CDR3 loop is CASSPGGVAREGYTF.

This rearrangement joins TRBV10-3 to TRBJ2-5. Germline V gene data show CDR1 as ENHRY and CDR2 as SYGVKD. The length of the CDR3 is 14 residues. CDR3 protein: CAISESTGSGTQYF.

The chain is built from TRBV5-1 and TRBJ2-1. The germline V gene encodes CDR1 SGHRS and CDR2 YFSETQ. This CDR3 contains 12 residues. CDR3 protein: CASSLRYNEQFF.

The chain couples TRBV10-3 to TRBJ2-1; no DNA is available, so the TRBD2 call from TCRdb remains unchecked. CDR1 is ENHRY, CDR2 SYGVKD, per germline. CDR3 size: 13 residues. The chain's CDR3 is CAISRGIINEQFF.

V is TRBV12-3 or TRBV12-4 and J is TRBJ1-5. CDR3 length: 13 amino acids. CDR3 sequence: CASSSVSNQPQHF.